This T cell receptor (beta chain) is drawn from a study of T cells of healthy individuals. MiXCR, applied by TCRdb to the 5' RACE reads, yields one record per CDR3 protein. The table includes under 70,000 distinct CDR3 sequences, 14% to 15% detected once. This CDR3 is 13 amino acids long. V shed 7 bases and J shed 12 bases, with 21 bases lying between them. CDR1 and CDR2 from the germline V gene are SNHLY and FYNNEI. In its sample, this clonotype was seen a few times. The sequence was collected from a human donor in good health. The V and J genes are TRBV2 and TRBJ1-2; a weak D match, TRBD1 (5 bases). DNA for the CDR3: TGTGCCAGCAAAGCTAGAGGACAAACGCAGAACACCTTC. It translates to CASKARGQTQNTF.